This T cell receptor (beta chain) derives from a study of T cells after yellow fever vaccination. Turning to the study itself: Each low-cell-number fraction was prepared by means of SMART-Seq v4 Ultra Low Input. Whole-study findings and limits: Post-booster repertoires again held most primary-vaccination clones (96% CD4, roughly 88% CD8). CD4 and CD8 compartments shared a small share of clonotypes.

The table lists this clonotype with a few counts. Its specificity is unknown. 5'RACE template switching added a universal primer site and UMIs to TCR cDNA. TCRdb recomputed calls from the 5' RACE reads with MiXCR, one row per CDR3 protein. The table lists nearly 550,000 distinct CDR3 sequences, roughly 21% of them singletons. This CDR3 is 13 amino acids long. Trimming pared 2 bases from V and 9 bases from J, leaving 11 bases between. Looked up from germline, CDR1 is MRHNA and CDR2 is SNTAGT. The chain carries TRBV6-4 and TRBJ2-1; D unresolved. The TCR originated in a man in his thirties or forties who received the YFV17D yellow fever vaccine. The material sequenced was PBMCs, taken 15 days after the yellow fever booster vaccination. CDR3 sequence (DNA): TGTGCCAGCAGTGACGGAGCCGGCCCTGAGCAGTTCTTC. Translating it yields CASSDGAGPEQFF.